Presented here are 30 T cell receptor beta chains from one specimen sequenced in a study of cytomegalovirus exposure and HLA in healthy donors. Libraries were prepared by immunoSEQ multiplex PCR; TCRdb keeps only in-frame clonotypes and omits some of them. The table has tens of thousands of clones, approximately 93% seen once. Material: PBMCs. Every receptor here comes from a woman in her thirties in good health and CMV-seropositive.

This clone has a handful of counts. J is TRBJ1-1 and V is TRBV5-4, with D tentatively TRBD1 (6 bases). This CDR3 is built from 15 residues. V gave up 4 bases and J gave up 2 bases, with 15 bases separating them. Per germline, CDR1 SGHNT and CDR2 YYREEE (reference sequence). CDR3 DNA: TGTGCCAGCAGCCAAGAACTGACAGGTAACACTGAAGCTTTCTTT. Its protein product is CASSQELTGNTEAFF.

The DNA of the CDR3 is TGTGCCAGCAGCCCCCGGGGGAACACCGGGGAGCTGTTTTTT. Protein sequence: CASSPRGNTGELFF. The chain is built from TRBV7-2 and TRBJ2-2; maybe TRBD2 (5 bases). CDR1 and CDR2 (germline): SGHTA, FQGNSA. V lost 5 bases and J 1 base, leaving 8 bases between the germline ends. There are 14 residues in the CDR3.

In nucleotides, the CDR3 is TGTGCCAGCAGTACGGGACTAGCGAGCTCCTACAATGAGCAGTTCTTC. It translates to CASSTGLASSYNEQFF. J is TRBJ2-1 and V is TRBV28; 10 bases map to TRBD2. V was clipped by 5 bases and J by 0 bases; unmatched bases: 4. The germline gives CDR1 MDHEN, CDR2 SYDVKM. This CDR3 has 16 residues.

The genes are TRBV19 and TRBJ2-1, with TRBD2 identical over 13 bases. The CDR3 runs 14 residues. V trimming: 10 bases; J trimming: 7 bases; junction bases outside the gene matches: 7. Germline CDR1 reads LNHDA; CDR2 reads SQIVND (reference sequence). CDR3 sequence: CATTPGLAGNEQFF. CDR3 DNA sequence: TGTGCCACCACGCCGGGACTAGCGGGGAATGAGCAGTTCTTC.

The CDR3 spells CASSSLSSGRAEQFF. CDR3 coding DNA: TGTGCCAGCAGTTCCTTGTCTAGCGGGAGGGCAGAGCAGTTCTTC. This chain joins TRBV6-5 and TRBJ2-1; 12 bases map to TRBD2. This CDR3 spans 15 amino acids. Germline V gives CDR1 MNHEY, CDR2 SVGAGI. With 4 bases clipped from V and 10 bases from J, the junction kept 8 bases outside the gene matches.

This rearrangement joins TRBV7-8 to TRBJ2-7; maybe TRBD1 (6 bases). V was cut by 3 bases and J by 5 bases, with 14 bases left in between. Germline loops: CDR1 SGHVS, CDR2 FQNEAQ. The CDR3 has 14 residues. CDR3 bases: TGTGCCAGCAGCTTCGGCAGGGGTTCGGACGAGCAGTACTTC. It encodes CASSFGRGSDEQYF.

DNA for the CDR3: TGTGCCAGCAGTTTAAGGCCCGGACTTAAATACTACGAGCAGTACTTC. This sequence encodes CASSLRPGLKYYEQYF. The chain is built from TRBV27 and TRBJ2-7, with D maybe TRBD2 (5 bases). V lost 2 bases, J lost 3 bases, and 17 bases lay in between. The germline gives CDR1 MNHEY, CDR2 SMNVEV (reference sequence). The CDR3 is made up of 16 amino acids.

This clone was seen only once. CDR3 coding DNA: TGTGCCAGCAGCGTCGGACAGCGAACCTACAATGAGCAGTTCTTC. Translation: CASSVGQRTYNEQFF. The chain is built from TRBV9 and TRBJ2-1, with D tentatively TRBD1 (6 bases). The CDR3 has 15 amino acids. The V and J ends lost 2 bases and 2 bases respectively, with 11 bases between them. Germline CDR1 reads SGDLS; CDR2 reads YYNGEE.

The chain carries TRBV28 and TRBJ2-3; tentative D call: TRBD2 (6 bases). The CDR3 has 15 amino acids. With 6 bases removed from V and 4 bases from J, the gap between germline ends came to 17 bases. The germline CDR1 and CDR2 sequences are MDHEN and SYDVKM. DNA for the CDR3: TGTGCCAGCAGCCTGGGGGGTCTACAATCAGATACGCAGTATTTT. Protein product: CASSLGGLQSDTQYF.

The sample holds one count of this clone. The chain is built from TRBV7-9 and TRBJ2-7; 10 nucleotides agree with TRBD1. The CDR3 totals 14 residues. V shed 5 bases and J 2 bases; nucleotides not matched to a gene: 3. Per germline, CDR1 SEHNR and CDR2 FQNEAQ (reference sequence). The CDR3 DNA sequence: TGTGCCAGCAGCCCAGGACAGGGGGCCTACGAGCAGTACTTC. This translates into CASSPGQGAYEQYF.

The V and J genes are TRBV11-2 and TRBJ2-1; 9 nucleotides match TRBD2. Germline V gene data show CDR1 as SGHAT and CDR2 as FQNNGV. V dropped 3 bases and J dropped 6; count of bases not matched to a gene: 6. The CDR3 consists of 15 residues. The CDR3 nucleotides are TGTGCCAGCAGCTTCGGGGTAGCGGGAGTCAATGAGCAGTTCTTC. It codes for CASSFGVAGVNEQFF.

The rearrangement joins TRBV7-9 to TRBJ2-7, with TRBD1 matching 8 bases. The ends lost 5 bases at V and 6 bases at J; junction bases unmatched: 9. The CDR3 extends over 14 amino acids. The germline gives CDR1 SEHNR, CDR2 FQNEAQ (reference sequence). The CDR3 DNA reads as TGTGCCAGCAGCCCGGACAGGGACAAGGGCGAGCAGTACTTC. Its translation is CASSPDRDKGEQYF. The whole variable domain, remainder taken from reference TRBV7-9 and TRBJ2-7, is DTGVSQNPRHKITKRGQNVTFRCDPISEHNRLYWYRQTLGQGPEFLTYFQNEAQLEKSRLLSDRFSAERPKGSFSTLEIQRTEQGDSAMYLCASSPDRDKGEQYFGPGTRLTVT.

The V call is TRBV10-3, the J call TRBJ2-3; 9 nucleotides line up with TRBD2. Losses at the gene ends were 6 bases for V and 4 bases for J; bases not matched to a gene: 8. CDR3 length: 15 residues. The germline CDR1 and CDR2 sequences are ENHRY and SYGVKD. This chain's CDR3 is CAISKQTSGPDTQYF. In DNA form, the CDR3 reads TGTGCCATCAGCAAGCAGACTAGCGGACCAGATACGCAGTATTTT.

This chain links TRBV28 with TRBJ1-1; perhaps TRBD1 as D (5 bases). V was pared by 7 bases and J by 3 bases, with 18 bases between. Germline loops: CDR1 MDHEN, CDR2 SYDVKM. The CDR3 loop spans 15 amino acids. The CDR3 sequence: CASTGKGRADTEAFF. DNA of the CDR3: TGTGCCAGCACCGGTAAGGGGCGCGCGGACACTGAAGCTTTCTTT. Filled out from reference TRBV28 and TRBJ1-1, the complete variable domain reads DVKVTQSSRYLVKRTGEKVFLECVQDMDHENMFWYRQDPGLGLRLIYFSYDVKMKEKGDIPEGYSVSREKKERFSLILESASTNQTSMYLCASTGKGRADTEAFFGQGTRLTVV.

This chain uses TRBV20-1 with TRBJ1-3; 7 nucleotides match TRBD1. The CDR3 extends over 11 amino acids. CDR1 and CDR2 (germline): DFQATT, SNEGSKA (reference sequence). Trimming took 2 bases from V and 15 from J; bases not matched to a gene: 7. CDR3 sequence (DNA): TGCAGTGCTAGACAAGACGGACAGGCATATTTT. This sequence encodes CSARQDGQAYF.

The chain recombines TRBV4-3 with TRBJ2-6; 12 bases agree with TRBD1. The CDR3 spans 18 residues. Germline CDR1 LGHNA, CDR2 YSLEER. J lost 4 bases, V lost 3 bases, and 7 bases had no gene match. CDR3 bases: TGCGCCAGCAGCCATGGGACAGGGGGCTCGGTGGGGGCCAACGTCCTGACTTTC. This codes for CASSHGTGGSVGANVLTF.

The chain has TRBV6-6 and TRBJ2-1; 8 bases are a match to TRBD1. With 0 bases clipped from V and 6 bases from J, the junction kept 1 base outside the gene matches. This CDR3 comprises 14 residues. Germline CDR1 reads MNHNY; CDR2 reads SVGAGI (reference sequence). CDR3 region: CASSYSQGANEQFF. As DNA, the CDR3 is TGTGCCAGCAGTTACTCTCAGGGGGCCAATGAGCAGTTCTTC.

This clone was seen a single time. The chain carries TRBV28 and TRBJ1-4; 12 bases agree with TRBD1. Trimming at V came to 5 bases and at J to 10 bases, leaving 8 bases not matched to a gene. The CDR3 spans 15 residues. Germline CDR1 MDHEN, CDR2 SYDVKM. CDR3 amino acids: CASSATGQGARKLFF. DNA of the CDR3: TGTGCCAGCAGTGCGACGGGACAGGGGGCGCGAAAACTGTTTTTT.

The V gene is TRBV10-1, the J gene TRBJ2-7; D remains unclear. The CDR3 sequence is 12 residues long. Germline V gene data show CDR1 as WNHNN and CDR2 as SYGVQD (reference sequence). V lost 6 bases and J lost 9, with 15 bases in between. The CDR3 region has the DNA TGCGCCAGCAGCCAACTCTGTCTACGGCAGTACTTC. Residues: CASSQLCLRQYF.

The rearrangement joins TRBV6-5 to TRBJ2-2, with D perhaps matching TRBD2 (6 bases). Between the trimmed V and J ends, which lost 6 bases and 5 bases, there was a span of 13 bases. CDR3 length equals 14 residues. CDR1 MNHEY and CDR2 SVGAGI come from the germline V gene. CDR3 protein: CASSLLAGTGELFF. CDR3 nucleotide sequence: TGTGCCAGCAGCCTACTAGCAGGGACCGGGGAGCTGTTTTTT.

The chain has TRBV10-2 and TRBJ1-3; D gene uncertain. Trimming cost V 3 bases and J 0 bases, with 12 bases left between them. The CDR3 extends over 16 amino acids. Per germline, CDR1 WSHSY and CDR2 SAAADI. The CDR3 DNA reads TGCGCCAGCAGTGAACACCGGTGGAGCTCTGGAAACACCATATATTTT. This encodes CASSEHRWSSGNTIYF.

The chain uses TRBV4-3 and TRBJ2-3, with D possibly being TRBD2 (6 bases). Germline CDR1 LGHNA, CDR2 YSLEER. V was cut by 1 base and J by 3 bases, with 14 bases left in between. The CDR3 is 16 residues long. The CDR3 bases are TGCGCCAGCAGCCAAGGCAGAACGGGGGTTACAGATACGCAGTATTTT. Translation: CASSQGRTGVTDTQYF.

CDR3 amino acids: CASSPGGGFADTQYF. The CDR3 DNA is TGCGCCAGCAGCCCCGGCGGGGGGTTCGCAGATACGCAGTATTTT. V gene TRBV4-3 combines with J gene TRBJ2-3, with 8 bases aligning to TRBD2. Trimming at V came to 4 bases and at J to 4 bases, leaving 7 bases not matched to a gene. Germline values: CDR1 LGHNA, CDR2 YSLEER. The CDR3 covers 15 residues.

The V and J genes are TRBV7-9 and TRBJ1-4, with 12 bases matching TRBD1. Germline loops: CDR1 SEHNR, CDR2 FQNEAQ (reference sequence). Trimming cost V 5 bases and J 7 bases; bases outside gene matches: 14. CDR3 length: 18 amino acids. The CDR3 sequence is CASSPYSGQGALVEKLFF. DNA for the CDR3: TGTGCCAGCAGCCCATACTCGGGACAGGGGGCGTTGGTTGAAAAACTGTTTTTT.

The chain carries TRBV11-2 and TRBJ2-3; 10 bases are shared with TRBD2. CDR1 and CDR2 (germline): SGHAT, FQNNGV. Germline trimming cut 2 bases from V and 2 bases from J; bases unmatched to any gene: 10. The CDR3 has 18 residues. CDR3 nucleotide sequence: TGTGCCAGCAGCTTATTACCCAGTCTAGCGGGAGCCACAGATACGCAGTATTTT. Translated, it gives CASSLLPSLAGATDTQYF. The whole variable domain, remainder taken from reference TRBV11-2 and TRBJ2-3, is EAGVAQSPRYKIIEKRQSVAFWCNPISGHATLYWYQQILGQGPKLLIQFQNNGVVDDSQLPKDRFSAERLKGVDSTLKIQPAKLEDSAVYLCASSLLPSLAGATDTQYFGPGTRLTVL.

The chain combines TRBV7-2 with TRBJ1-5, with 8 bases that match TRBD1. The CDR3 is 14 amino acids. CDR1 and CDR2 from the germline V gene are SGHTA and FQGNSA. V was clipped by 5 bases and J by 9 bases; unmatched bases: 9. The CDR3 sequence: CASSPGGQAWPQHF. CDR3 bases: TGTGCCAGCAGCCCCGGGGGACAGGCATGGCCCCAGCATTTT.

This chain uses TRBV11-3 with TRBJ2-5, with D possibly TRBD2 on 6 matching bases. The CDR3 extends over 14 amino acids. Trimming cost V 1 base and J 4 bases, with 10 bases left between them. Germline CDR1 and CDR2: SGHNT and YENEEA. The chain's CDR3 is CASSLAGAGETQYF. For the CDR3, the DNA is TGTGCCAGCAGCTTAGCGGGAGCGGGAGAGACCCAGTACTTC.

CDR3 residues: CASSLLWGDHNEQFF. DNA for the CDR3: TGCGCCAGCAGCTTGTTGTGGGGCGACCACAATGAGCAGTTCTTC. J is TRBJ2-1 and V is TRBV5-1; D perhaps matches TRBD1 (5 bases). Between the trimmed V and J ends, which lost 1 base and 5 bases, there was a span of 13 bases. This CDR3 contains 15 residues. Germline V lookup: CDR1 SGHRS, CDR2 YFSETQ.

CDR3 coding DNA: TGTGCCAGCAGCTCCCTACAGGGGGTAGGCACCGGGGAGCTGTTTTTT. This codes for CASSSLQGVGTGELFF. The chain has TRBV7-3 and TRBJ2-2; 8 bases align to TRBD1. CDR3 length equals 16 residues. Germline CDR1 is SGHTA and CDR2 is FQGTGA. V shed 4 bases and J 4 bases; nucleotides not matched to a gene: 8.

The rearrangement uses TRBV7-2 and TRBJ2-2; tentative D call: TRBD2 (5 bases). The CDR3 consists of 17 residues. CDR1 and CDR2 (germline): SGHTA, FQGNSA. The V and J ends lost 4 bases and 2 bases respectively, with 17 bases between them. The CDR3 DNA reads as TGTGCCAGCAGCTCTAGGAGGAGTCGGGTAAACACCGGGGAGCTGTTTTTT. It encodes CASSSRRSRVNTGELFF.